This TCR beta chain was captured in a study of blood T cell repertoires in COVID-19. Study at large: Collection of acute and convalescent COVID-19 samples took place in the United States, Italy and Spain.

In the authors' workflow: Reference gene primer amplification gave estimated nucleated cell counts. Generated by immunoSEQ multiplex PCR, the TCRdb table keeps only in-frame clones and is missing some. V and J calls and clone size are those listed in that table; D and trimming were worked out from the DNA. The repertoire holds under 300,000 clones, roughly four fifths seen once, with about 9.5% in the top ten. The clonotype comes from a woman of 80 years or more with acute or convalescent COVID-19. Sequencing input: peripheral blood.

CDR3 sequence reads: CASSPRTSGGEQFF. In nucleotides, the CDR3 is TGTGCCAGCAGCCCCCGGACTAGCGGGGGGGAGCAGTTCTTC. The gene calls are TRBV5-4 and TRBJ2-1, with TRBD2 matching 14 bases. The germline V gene encodes CDR1 SGHNT and CDR2 YYREEE (reference sequence). The V gene end was trimmed by 4 bases and the J gene end by 10 bases; junction bases not matched to a gene: 4. The CDR3 totals 14 residues. Based on the CDR3 plus reference TRBV5-4 and TRBJ2-1, the full variable domain is ETGVTQSPTHLIKTRGQQVTLRCSSQSGHNTVSWYQQALGQGPQFIFQYYREEENGRGNFPPRFSGLQFPNYSSELNVNALELDDSALYLCASSPRTSGGEQFFGPGTRLTVL.